The 19 T cell receptor beta chains below were found in one sample sequenced in a study of regulatory T cells in long-lasting Graves disease. The time point denotes: newly diagnosed GD, antithyroid drugs for less than 3 months. The TCR library was made from RNA extracted from PBMCs. Arm-PCR of CDR3 regions and iRepertoire HTBI primers were used to build TCR beta libraries. MiXCR, run by TCRdb on the multiplex PCR reads, gives a single entry per CDR3 protein. The sample gives 400,000 to 650,000 distinct CDR3 sequences, roughly 15% of which show up once; around a quarter is in the top ten. This sample also belongs to another study, concerning T cells in Graves' hyperthyroidism and ophthalmopathy.

This specimen was peripheral blood mononuclear cells (PBMCs), taken at new diagnosis, from a patient treated with antithyroid drugs. These receptors were collected from a woman aged 35-60 years with Graves disease.

This clonotype has at least ten counts. The chain recombines TRBV12-3 or TRBV12-4 with TRBJ2-1; the D gene is possibly TRBD2 (5 bases). The CDR3 spans 16 residues. The germline V and J ends were trimmed by 3 bases and 5 bases, with 17 bases remaining between them. The CDR3 sequence: CASSFVGLRDNNEQFF. Here the CDR3 DNA reads TGTGCCAGCAGTTTCGTAGGACTCCGAGATAACAATGAGCAGTTCTTC.

This clonotype was counted many times. The J gene is TRBJ1-1, the V gene TRBV28; perhaps TRBD1 as D (5 bases). This CDR3 region has 17 residues. V lost 2 bases, J lost 4 bases, and 20 bases lay in between. Germline CDR1 reads MDHEN; CDR2 reads SYDVKM. This CDR3 reads CASSLPLGRGRATEAFF. CDR3 DNA: TGTGCCAGCAGTTTACCTTTGGGGAGGGGTAGGGCCACTGAAGCTTTCTTT.

The chain employs TRBV10-3 and TRBJ2-7; D ambiguous. The germline V and J ends were trimmed by 3 bases and 2 bases, with 8 bases remaining between them. This CDR3 region has 13 residues. CDR1 and CDR2 from the germline V gene are ENHRY and SYGVKD. In DNA form, the CDR3 reads TGTGCCATCAGTGATGCCTCTCCCTACGAGCAGTACTTC. The encoded protein is CAISDASPYEQYF.

This clonotype was counted at least ten times. The rearrangement uses TRBV5-5 and TRBJ2-7, with TRBD1 matching over 7 bases. From germline, CDR1 is SGHKS and CDR2 YYEKEE (reference sequence). This CDR3 region has 15 residues. Trimming at V came to 4 bases and at J to 2 bases, leaving 9 bases not matched to a gene. Here the CDR3 DNA reads TGTGCCAGCAGCGCCAGGGGGAACACCGCCTACGAGCAGTACTTC. This translates into CASSARGNTAYEQYF.

Many counts were recorded for this clonotype. The V and J genes are TRBV28 and TRBJ2-4; 10 bases map to TRBD2. This CDR3 has 20 residues. Per germline, CDR1 MDHEN and CDR2 SYDVKM. Losses at the gene ends were 3 bases for V and 0 bases for J; bases not matched to a gene: 14. The CDR3, as DNA: TGTGCCAGCAGTTTCCACCGGGCTAGCGGGGGAGATCTAGCCAAAAACATTCAGTACTTC. Protein product: CASSFHRASGGDLAKNIQYF. The variable domain in full, with the rest retrieved from reference TRBV28 and TRBJ2-4, is DVKVTQSSRYLVKRTGEKVFLECVQDMDHENMFWYRQDPGLGLRLIYFSYDVKMKEKGDIPEGYSVSREKKERFSLILESASTNQTSMYLCASSFHRASGGDLAKNIQYFGAGTRLSVL.

The sample holds a few counts of this clonotype. CDR3 sequence (DNA): TGCAGTGCTTATACGGGACAGGGGCCCACTGAAGCTTTCTTT. This encodes CSAYTGQGPTEAFF. V and J are TRBV20-1 and TRBJ1-1; 10 bases align to TRBD1. Trimming removed 5 bases from V and 4 bases from J; junction bases left unmatched: 7. The CDR3 loop spans 14 amino acids. Germline CDR1 DFQATT, CDR2 SNEGSKA (reference sequence).

This clonotype came up many times. The chain joins TRBV28 to TRBJ2-7; perhaps TRBD1 as D (6 bases). V was shortened by 4 bases and J by 5 bases, with 12 bases between the two germline ends. CDR1 is MDHEN, CDR2 SYDVKM, per germline. There are 13 residues in the CDR3. The CDR3 DNA is TGTGCCAGCAGTTCCACAGGGTACCACGAGCAGTACTTC. Amino acids: CASSSTGYHEQYF.

This clonotype was found many times. The rearrangement joins TRBV6-1 to TRBJ1-5; D may be TRBD1 (5 bases). V lost 6 bases to trimming and J lost 3 bases, with 12 bases between them. The CDR3 loop spans 14 amino acids. The germline V gene encodes CDR1 MNHNS and CDR2 SASEGT. The CDR3 sequence is CASRLQGYNQPQHF. Here the CDR3 DNA reads TGTGCCAGCAGGCTCCAGGGCTACAATCAGCCCCAGCATTTT.

This clonotype was observed at least ten times. The genes are TRBV3-1 and TRBJ1-5, with no clear D. Germline V gene lookup returns CDR1 LGHDT and CDR2 YNNKEL (reference sequence). With 1 base removed from V and 7 bases from J, the gap between germline ends came to 8 bases. CDR3 length: 13 residues. The DNA for the CDR3 is TGTGCCAGCAGCCAAGTCCAACACCAGCCCCAGCATTTT. Its translation: CASSQVQHQPQHF.

This clonotype was observed a handful of times. The chain uses TRBV5-1 and TRBJ2-4, with a tentative D call TRBD2 (5 bases). V was trimmed by 1 base and J by 9 bases, leaving 14 bases between them. This CDR3 spans 14 amino acids. Germline assignment: CDR1 SGHRS and CDR2 YFSETQ. As DNA, the CDR3 is TGCGCCAGCAGCTTGTCAGCGGCTCGCGGCATTCAGTACTTC. Protein sequence: CASSLSAARGIQYF.

This clonotype showed up just a few times. The chain employs TRBV28 and TRBJ2-5; the match to TRBD2 covers 16 bases. Trimming took 3 bases from V and 5 from J; bases not matched to a gene: 6. CDR1 MDHEN and CDR2 SYDVKM come from the germline V gene. CDR3 length equals 17 residues. The CDR3 bases are TGTGCCAGCAGTTTTGGGACTAGCGGGGGGGCCTGGGAGACCCAGTACTTC. Amino acids: CASSFGTSGGAWETQYF. The full variable domain, completed using reference TRBV28 and TRBJ2-5, is DVKVTQSSRYLVKRTGEKVFLECVQDMDHENMFWYRQDPGLGLRLIYFSYDVKMKEKGDIPEGYSVSREKKERFSLILESASTNQTSMYLCASSFGTSGGAWETQYFGPGTRLLVL.

This clonotype was seen many times. CDR3 region: CASSEARERANTEAFF. DNA for the CDR3: TGTGCCAGCAGTGAAGCGAGGGAGAGGGCGAACACTGAAGCTTTCTTT. This chain uses TRBV6-1 with TRBJ1-1; D is ambiguous. Trimming pared 0 bases from V and 1 base from J, leaving 12 bases between. Per germline, CDR1 MNHNS and CDR2 SASEGT. The CDR3 has 16 amino acids.

This clonotype was recorded once. The chain combines TRBV5-1 with TRBJ2-7; D unresolved. V was shortened by 2 bases and J by 8 bases, with 14 bases between the two germline ends. Germline CDR1 is SGHRS and CDR2 is YFSETQ. The CDR3 has 13 residues. The CDR3 protein is CASSLGRYYKQYF. The DNA of the CDR3 is TGCGCCAGCAGCTTAGGACGTTATTACAAGCAGTACTTC.

In its sample, this clonotype was seen many times. The chain carries TRBV11-2 and TRBJ2-7, with D possibly matching TRBD2 (6 bases). The germline V gene encodes CDR1 SGHAT and CDR2 FQNNGV. CDR3 length: 15 amino acids. V was trimmed by 4 bases and J by 0 bases, leaving 13 bases between them. The CDR3 is CASSSEASDSYEQYF. CDR3 bases: TGTGCCAGCAGCTCGGAGGCTAGCGACTCCTACGAGCAGTACTTC.

This clonotype was detected ten times or more. The chain links TRBV12-3 or TRBV12-4 to TRBJ2-5; the match to TRBD2 covers 9 bases. There are 16 residues in the CDR3. With V trimmed by 5 bases and J by 0 bases, 7 bases remained unmatched. CDR3 sequence reads: CASSPRLAGDQETQYF. CDR3 DNA sequence: TGTGCCAGCAGTCCGCGTTTAGCGGGGGACCAAGAGACCCAGTACTTC.

This clonotype was seen ten or more times. The V call is TRBV12-3 or TRBV12-4, the J call TRBJ2-1; the D is unclear. The CDR3 sequence is 13 residues long. Trimming pared 5 bases from V and 4 bases from J, leaving 9 bases between. The CDR3 sequence is CASSQDAYNEQFF. In DNA, the CDR3 is TGTGCCAGCAGTCAAGACGCATACAATGAGCAGTTCTTC.

The sample holds a few counts of this clonotype. The chain combines TRBV6-1 with TRBJ2-1; D possibly corresponds to TRBD2 (5 bases). The J call may be incorrect, as the DNA end agrees better with TRBJ2-5. The CDR3 extends over 14 amino acids. Germline-derived CDR1 and CDR2 are MNHNS and SASEGT. CDR3 sequence: CASGFLDGEKTQYF. In DNA form, the CDR3 reads TGTGCCAGCGGATTCCTGGACGGGGAAAAGACCCAGTACTTC.

A few counts support this clonotype. The chain is built from TRBV25-1 and TRBJ1-2; D gene uncertain. Trimming took off 8 bases at V and 4 bases at J, with 17 bases between the two ends. CDR1 and CDR2 from the germline V gene are MGHDK and SYGVNS. This CDR3 is built from 14 residues. The CDR3 protein is CASSALGDGYGYTF. CDR3 nucleotide sequence: TGTGCCAGCTCGGCATTGGGAGACGGCTATGGCTACACCTTC.

Only a few counts were recorded for this clonotype. The genes are TRBV10-3 and TRBJ2-3, with D possibly being TRBD1 (5 bases). The V gene lost 6 bases and the J gene lost 4 bases, with 14 bases spanning the gap. Germline-derived CDR1 and CDR2 are ENHRY and SYGVKD. The CDR3 is 14 residues long. The CDR3 protein is CAIRKGYLADTQYF. The CDR3 DNA follows: TGTGCCATCAGAAAGGGGTATTTAGCAGATACGCAGTATTTT.